The 21 T cell receptor beta chains given below trace back to one sample, sequenced in a study of regulatory T cells in long-lasting Graves disease. To make TCR beta libraries, researchers used iRepertoire HTBI primers and Arm-PCR of CDR3 regions. TCRdb processed the multiplex PCR reads anew with MiXCR; each CDR3 protein has one entry. This table holds a few hundred thousand distinct CDR3 sequences, around 23% found once. Sample time point: persistent/refractory GD, antithyroid drugs over 5 years with positive TRAb. PBMCs were the source of the RNA used for TCR sequencing. The sample was peripheral blood mononuclear cells (PBMCs), taken when the disease was refractory, from a patient treated with antithyroid drugs. The receptor set was obtained from a female donor with Graves disease.

This clonotype was detected ten times or more. The chain links TRBV28 to TRBJ2-2; possibly TRBD2 for D (5 bases). The V end lost 3 bases, the J end lost 5 bases, and 7 bases lay between the germline ends. The CDR3 spans 13 residues. The germline gives CDR1 MDHEN, CDR2 SYDVKM. The CDR3: CASSFQRTGELFF. As DNA, the CDR3 is TGTGCCAGCAGTTTCCAGCGGACCGGGGAGCTGTTTTTT. The full variable domain, completed using reference TRBV28 and TRBJ2-2, is DVKVTQSSRYLVKRTGEKVFLECVQDMDHENMFWYRQDPGLGLRLIYFSYDVKMKEKGDIPEGYSVSREKKERFSLILESASTNQTSMYLCASSFQRTGELFFGEGSRLTVL.

There are a few counts of this clonotype. The chain has TRBV6-5 and TRBJ2-2; D uncertain. V dropped 0 bases and J dropped 7 bases, with 3 bases sitting between them. The CDR3 consists of 12 residues. Germline CDR1 and CDR2: MNHEY and SVGAGI. The CDR3 reads CASSYSNGELFF. The CDR3 nucleotides are TGTGCCAGCAGTTACTCAAACGGGGAGCTGTTTTTT.

This clonotype was seen at least ten times. J is TRBJ2-5 and V is TRBV29-1; 9 nucleotides match TRBD2. From germline, CDR1 is SQVTM and CDR2 ANQGSEA. The CDR3 sequence is 17 residues long. J gave up 2 bases and V 0 bases, and 10 bases lay outside the gene matches. The DNA of the CDR3 is TGCAGCGTTGAAGATCCCGTGGTAGCGGGAGTTCAAGAGACCCAGTACTTC. It yields the protein CSVEDPVVAGVQETQYF.

This clonotype came up many times. This chain links TRBV12-3 or TRBV12-4 with TRBJ2-2; 12 bases fit TRBD2. The CDR3 consists of 16 residues. Trimming cost V 6 bases and J 4 bases; bases outside gene matches: 6. In nucleotides, the CDR3 is TGTGCCAGCAGGGGACGACTAGCGGGAGCCACCGGGGAGCTGTTTTTT. It codes for CASRGRLAGATGELFF.

CDR3 protein: CASSERSKSNQPQHF. As DNA, the CDR3 is TGTGCCAGCAGTGAAAGGTCCAAGAGCAATCAGCCCCAGCATTTT. V is TRBV2 and J is TRBJ1-5; D is undetermined. Germline loops: CDR1 SNHLY, CDR2 FYNNEI. The V end lost 2 bases, the J end lost 1 base, and 9 bases lay between the germline ends. The CDR3 sequence is 15 residues long. Full variable domain (rest looked up from reference TRBV2 and TRBJ1-5): EPEVTQTPSHQVTQMGQEVILRCVPISNHLYFYWYRQILGQKVEFLVSFYNNEISEKSEIFDDQFSVERPDGSNFTLKIRSTKLEDSAMYFCASSERSKSNQPQHFGDGTRLSIL.

This chain connects TRBV19 to TRBJ2-7, with TRBD2 matching over 9 bases. CDR1 and CDR2 from the germline V gene are LNHDA and SQIVND (reference sequence). This CDR3 contains 16 residues. The ends lost 5 bases at V and 1 base at J; junction bases unmatched: 9. This CDR3 is CASSGELAGWSYEQYF. CDR3 sequence (DNA): TGTGCCAGTAGTGGTGAGCTAGCGGGATGGTCCTACGAGCAGTACTTC.

This clonotype was recorded at least ten times. This chain connects TRBV20-1 to TRBJ2-5; 7 bases align to TRBD2. CDR1 and CDR2 (germline): DFQATT, SNEGSKA (reference sequence). CDR3 size: 12 residues. V lost 5 bases to trimming and J lost 5 bases; unmatched junction nucleotides: 5. The CDR3 protein is CSAGSGTETQYF. The CDR3 DNA reads as TGCAGTGCTGGAAGCGGGACGGAGACCCAGTACTTC.

For the CDR3, the DNA is TGTGCCAGCAGCTTAGTCCTAGCGGGACGCTACGAGCAGTACTTC. Translated: CASSLVLAGRYEQYF. The chain has TRBV7-9 and TRBJ2-7, with 9 bases that match TRBD2. Trimming took 1 base from V and 3 from J; bases not matched to a gene: 4. Germline CDR1 reads SEHNR; CDR2 reads FQNEAQ (reference sequence). The CDR3 totals 15 residues. Together with reference TRBV7-9 and TRBJ2-7, the CDR3 gives the full variable domain: DTGVSQNPRHKITKRGQNVTFRCDPISEHNRLYWYRQTLGQGPEFLTYFQNEAQLEKSRLLSDRFSAERPKGSFSTLEIQRTEQGDSAMYLCASSLVLAGRYEQYFGPGTRLTVT.

V and J are TRBV6-2 or TRBV6-3 and TRBJ2-6; the D is unclear. Between the trimmed V and J ends, which lost 4 bases and 0 bases, there was a span of 16 bases. In germline, CDR1 is MNHEY, CDR2 SVGEGT. This CDR3 is 18 amino acids long. CDR3 coding DNA: TGTGCCAGCAGTTTCCCACAGATCTCCCACTCTGGGGCCAACGTCCTGACTTTC. Protein: CASSFPQISHSGANVLTF.

This clonotype was counted at least ten times. The chain has TRBV6-1 and TRBJ2-6; D call uncertain. In germline, CDR1 is MNHNS, CDR2 SASEGT. The CDR3 spans 14 residues. Trimming shortened V by 4 bases and J by 2 bases, and 6 bases separated the two germline ends. The CDR3 nucleotides read TGTGCCAGCAGTGTGGGTACTGGGGCCAACGTCCTGACTTTC. Amino acids: CASSVGTGANVLTF.

This clonotype was seen at least ten times. The chain links TRBV28 to TRBJ2-7, with D possibly TRBD1 on 5 matching bases. The V gene's germline CDR1 is MDHEN and CDR2 SYDVKM. CDR3 length: 14 residues. Trimming removed 6 bases at V and 4 bases at J, with 16 bases between. Written as DNA, the CDR3 is TGTGCCAGCAGCCCCGTTACAGGAGATTACGAGCAGTACTTC. Translated, it gives CASSPVTGDYEQYF.

J is TRBJ2-3 and V is TRBV6-5, with TRBD1 matching over 8 bases. CDR1 is MNHEY, CDR2 SVGAGI, per germline. The CDR3 spans 14 residues. J gave up 6 bases and V 2 bases, and 4 bases lay outside the gene matches. The DNA of the CDR3 is TGTGCCAGCAGTTACCCAGGGGGCGGGGATACGCAGTATTTT. This codes for CASSYPGGGDTQYF.

The chain joins TRBV5-1 to TRBJ2-7; D remains ambiguous. The V and J ends lost 0 bases and 3 bases respectively, with 13 bases between them. CDR1 is SGHRS and CDR2 is YFSETQ in the germline V gene. The CDR3 is made up of 15 amino acids. Here the CDR3 DNA reads TGCGCCAGCAGCTTGGCGCACTCCACTCGCTACGAGCAGTACTTC. Translation gives CASSLAHSTRYEQYF.

This clonotype was counted many times. V gene TRBV27 combines with J gene TRBJ1-1; unclear D gene. CDR1 is MNHEY, CDR2 SMNVEV, per germline (reference sequence). The CDR3 loop spans 13 amino acids. Between the trimmed V and J ends, which lost 3 bases and 1 base, there was a span of 6 bases. CDR3 in DNA: TGTGCCAGCAGTTTTCGGGAGAACACTGAAGCTTTCTTT. This codes for CASSFRENTEAFF.

This clonotype was detected ten times or more. The chain recombines TRBV28 with TRBJ2-5; 7 bases match TRBD1. This CDR3 comprises 13 residues. V lost 10 bases, J lost 4 bases, and 9 bases stayed unmatched. The germline gives CDR1 MDHEN, CDR2 SYDVKM. Written as DNA, the CDR3 is TGTGCCACCCGTGAGACAGGGAGAGAGACCCAGTACTTC. Protein sequence: CATRETGRETQYF.

As for this clonotype: A much larger clonotype is one base distant, so this may be a read error. The CDR3 region has the DNA TGTGCCAGCAGTGTTTCAGATCTAGGTGGTGAAAAACTGTTTTTT. Translated: CASSVSDLGGEKLFF. The chain employs TRBV6-1 and TRBJ1-4; no clear D. V lost 4 bases to trimming and J lost 7 bases, with 16 bases between them. CDR3 length: 15 amino acids. Germline values: CDR1 MNHNS, CDR2 SASEGT.

This clonotype has only a few counts. V gene TRBV18 combines with J gene TRBJ1-6; D call uncertain. The CDR3 spans 15 residues. With 2 bases removed from V and 5 bases from J, the gap between germline ends came to 10 bases. Germline lookup yields CDR1 KGHSH and CDR2 LQKENI. The CDR3 sequence is CASSPAALNNSPLHF. DNA of the CDR3: TGTGCCAGCTCACCAGCGGCACTTAATAATTCACCCCTCCACTTT.

V is TRBV29-1 and J is TRBJ1-2; D ambiguous. V was cut by 1 base and J by 13 bases, with 7 bases left in between. CDR1 and CDR2 from the germline V gene are SQVTM and ANQGSEA. The CDR3 runs to 9 residues. The CDR3 reads CSVEGRSTF. The CDR3 nucleotides read TGCAGCGTTGAAGGGAGGAGCACCTTC.

This clonotype was seen ten or more times. The rearrangement joins TRBV10-3 to TRBJ2-5; the D is unclear. The length of the CDR3 is 14 residues. Trimming shortened V by 3 bases and J by 3 bases, and 11 bases separated the two germline ends. Germline V lookup: CDR1 ENHRY, CDR2 SYGVKD. This CDR3 reads CAISDPQREETQYF. DNA of the CDR3: TGTGCCATCAGTGACCCGCAAAGGGAAGAGACCCAGTACTTC.

This clonotype was seen only a few times. This sequence joins TRBV11-2 and TRBJ2-1; D gene uncertain. The CDR3 is 15 residues long. V shed 5 bases and J shed 0 bases, with 11 bases lying between them. Germline-derived CDR1 and CDR2 are SGHAT and FQNNGV. The CDR3 coding sequence is TGTGCCAGCAGCCGGGCGGTACCCTCCTACAATGAGCAGTTCTTC. This codes for CASSRAVPSYNEQFF.

Turning to this clonotype: This may be a read error: a much more frequent sequence differs by one nucleotide. The genes are TRBV20-1 and TRBJ1-5, with TRBD1 identical over 7 bases. V was pared by 6 bases and J by 0 bases, with 8 bases of the junction left unmatched. The CDR3 runs to 15 residues. Germline V gene sequence: CDR1 DFQATT, CDR2 SNEGSKA (reference sequence). CDR3 protein: CSAWDSDYSNQPQHF. CDR3 sequence (DNA): TGCAGTGCGTGGGACAGTGACTATAGCAATCAGCCCCAGCATTTT.